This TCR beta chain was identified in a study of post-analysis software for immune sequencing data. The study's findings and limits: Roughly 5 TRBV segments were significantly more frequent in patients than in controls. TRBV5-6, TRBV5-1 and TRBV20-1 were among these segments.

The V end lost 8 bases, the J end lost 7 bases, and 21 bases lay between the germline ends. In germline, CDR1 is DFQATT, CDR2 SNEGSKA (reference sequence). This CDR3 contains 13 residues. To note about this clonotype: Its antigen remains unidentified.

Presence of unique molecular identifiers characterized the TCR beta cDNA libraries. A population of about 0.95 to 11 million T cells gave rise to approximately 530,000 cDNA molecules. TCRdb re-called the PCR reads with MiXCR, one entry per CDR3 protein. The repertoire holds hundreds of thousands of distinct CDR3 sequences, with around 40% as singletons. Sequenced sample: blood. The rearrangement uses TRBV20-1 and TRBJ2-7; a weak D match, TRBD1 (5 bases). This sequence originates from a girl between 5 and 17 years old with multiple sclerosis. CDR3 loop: CSTWAGKVGEQYF. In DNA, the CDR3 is TGCAGTACCTGGGCAGGGAAAGTGGGGGAGCAGTACTTC.